This T cell receptor beta chain was obtained from a study of graft-versus-host responses after intestinal transplantation. The study's findings and limits: The study found high graft-versus-host to host-versus-graft clonal ratios in allografts of patients with graft-donor T cell macrochimerism. An association linked early post-transplant HvG declines with peak circulating GvH clone levels. Marrow from the recipient contained GvH clones, some of which had appeared first in ileum or blood.

Clones were sequenced by immunoSEQ multiplex PCR, and TCRdb holds only the in-frame ones, with some missing. The data hold 96,000 or so clones, with about 90% observed a single time. From germline, CDR1 is LGHNA and CDR2 YNFKEQ. V lost 4 bases to trimming and J lost 0 bases, with 12 bases between them. The CDR3 loop spans 16 amino acids. In regard to this clone: What it recognizes is unknown.

V usage is TRBV4-2 and J usage is TRBJ1-4; D ambiguous. The sample consisted of unstimulated CD4+ T cells sorted from spleen or lymph node cells, taken before intestinal transplant. This clonotype was obtained from a human donor who received an intestinal transplant. The DNA of the CDR3 is TGTGCCAGCAGCCTTTCCTTCCCGGCAACTAATGAAAAACTGTTTTTT. Protein: CASSLSFPATNEKLFF.